These T cell receptor beta chains were read from a single sample in a study of T cell changes during pregnancy in multiple sclerosis. TCRdb's table, derived via immunoSEQ multiplex PCR, lists solely in-frame clones and lacks some. Among 45,000 to 50,000 clones, approximately 92% were seen once, and the ten largest hold approximately 2%. Sequencing used peripheral blood, obtained in the third trimester of pregnancy. The source of these receptors is a female donor with multiple sclerosis, enrolled in a pregnancy study. Each CDR3 is given without its conserved first and last residue. D genes are given only for firm matches. Some rows mark clone size as missing; the rest say once, few, many or name a class of expanded clone.

TRBJ2-2 once TRBD1 TRBV7-2 ASSPTGTGLRRGELF
TRBJ2-3 . TRBD2 TRBV9 ASSAPGLAGNRADTQY
TRBJ2-3 once TRBD1 TRBV15 ATSTGDRGLADTQY
TRBJ2-1 . TRBD2 TRBV7-3 ASSLEGGGGEQF
TRBJ1-4 . . TRBV15 ATSRGAHNEKLF
TRBJ2-2 . . TRBV4-3 ASRPQGITGELF
TRBJ2-3 . . TRBV14 ASSQGHSSTDTQY
TRBJ2-7 . TRBD2 TRBV27 ASSSRTSGTYEQY
TRBJ2-7 once TRBD1 TRBV9 ASSPRDRGVYEQY
TRBJ2-5 . TRBD2 TRBV27 ASSFSSGSGETQY
TRBJ2-7 . . TRBV7-2 ASSFGHQEQY
TRBJ2-1 . . TRBV28 ASSLSSGGRNEQF
TRBJ2-7 . . TRBV14 ASSQVLYEQY
TRBJ2-6 . . TRBV19 ASSELMPGANVLT
TRBJ2-7 once . TRBV13 ASSLQGRSYEQY
TRBJ2-7 . . TRBV5-1 ASRISGNYEQY
TRBJ2-3 few . TRBV7-6 ASSLGSGGGLGDTQY
TRBJ1-2 . . TRBV6-5 ASTTRAKNGYT
TRBJ2-7 . TRBD2 TRBV27 ASSTTSGTTYEQY
TRBJ2-7 . TRBD2 TRBV27 ASGREDSYEQY
TRBJ2-3 . . TRBV11-2 ASSGLPPTDTQY
TRBJ2-7 few TRBD1 TRBV27 ASSQDRDSYEQY
TRBJ1-1 . . TRBV27 ASSPRKAGYNTEAF
TRBJ2-7 . . TRBV27 ASSSGTASYEQY
TRBJ1-1 . . TRBV14 ASSLNPPGTWESTEAF
TRBJ2-4 . TRBD1 TRBV6-1 ASSEGQGTIQY
TRBJ2-5 . TRBD2 TRBV9 ASSPRELAGGPGH
TRBJ2-4 . TRBD1 TRBV28 ASSIVGTGLAKNIQY
TRBJ2-1 . TRBD2 TRBV4-3 ASSQGASGMGEQF
TRBJ2-7 . TRBD1 TRBV2 ASSFNTPGQVSYEQY
TRBJ1-2 once TRBD1 TRBV28 ASSSPGQANYGYT
TRBJ2-2 . . TRBV9 ASSVVAGATGELF
TRBJ1-3 . TRBD1 TRBV9 ASSATAQGAGNTIY
TRBJ2-1 . TRBD2 TRBV6-1 ASSGEGREGRNEQF
TRBJ2-3 . TRBD2 TRBV7-9 ASSPLAGEADTQY
TRBJ2-1 . TRBD2 TRBV4-3 ASSQLLAGSSYNEQF
TRBJ2-2 . TRBD1 TRBV18 ASSPPQNRGTGELF
TRBJ2-3 . . TRBV4-3 ASSRDNTDTQY
TRBJ1-4 few . TRBV30 AWLAEEKLF
TRBJ2-2 . . TRBV4-3 ASSHPRGGGNTGELF
TRBJ2-3 . TRBD1 TRBV9 ASRGEGANTQY
TRBJ2-2 once TRBD1 TRBV4-3 ASSQETLGQNNTGELF
TRBJ2-7 . . TRBV6-1 ASSVGGTGYEQY
TRBJ1-1 . TRBD1 TRBV18 ASSRQGNTEAF
TRBJ2-1 . TRBD2 TRBV7-6 ASSRYLAGRNEQF
TRBJ2-7 . . TRBV10-3 AISLSGELYEQY
TRBJ2-2 . TRBD1 TRBV6-1 ASSLDRVSGELF